The 11 T cell receptor beta chains below were found in one sample sequenced in a study of somatic mutations in cytotoxic T cells in rheumatoid arthritis. Sequencing used immunoSEQ multiplex PCR; TCRdb keeps in-frame clones, though not all of them. The sample has about 18,000 clones; around four fifths are singletons. The specimen sequenced was CD8+ T cells sorted from blood. These receptors all come from an adult with rheumatoid arthritis.

This chain's CDR3 is CSGPRQYNSPLHF. The CDR3 DNA sequence: TGCAGCGGACCCCGACAGTATAATTCACCCCTCCACTTT. J is TRBJ1-6 and V is TRBV29-1, with a tentative D call TRBD1 (5 bases). V was cut by 7 bases and J by 4 bases, with 11 bases left in between. The germline CDR1 and CDR2 sequences are SQVTM and ANQGSEA. The CDR3 is 13 residues long.

The J gene is TRBJ1-1, the V gene TRBV5-1; possibly TRBD1 for D (5 bases). The CDR3 contains 14 residues. Trimming removed 3 bases at V and 5 bases at J, with 14 bases between. Germline CDR1 is SGHRS and CDR2 is YFSETQ. CDR3 bases: TGCGCCAGCAGCTCTGGACAAACGGGAACTGAAGCTTTCTTT. It translates to CASSSGQTGTEAFF.

V usage is TRBV7-6 and J usage is TRBJ1-1; D perhaps matches TRBD1 (5 bases). V dropped 5 bases and J dropped 5 bases, with 12 bases sitting between them. The germline V gene encodes CDR1 SGHVS and CDR2 FNYEAQ. The CDR3 length is 13 residues. CDR3 amino acids: CASSGGLGTEAFF. CDR3 nucleotides: TGTGCCAGCAGCGGGGGATTAGGGACTGAAGCTTTCTTT.

V is TRBV7-8 and J is TRBJ2-7, with 16 bases that match TRBD2. The CDR3 totals 20 residues. With 1 base clipped from V and 4 bases from J, the junction kept 13 bases outside the gene matches. Germline V gives CDR1 SGHVS, CDR2 FQNEAQ. The chain's CDR3 is CASSLDLSLGLAGGSYEQYF. CDR3 nucleotides: TGTGCCAGCAGCTTAGACCTATCCCTGGGACTAGCGGGAGGGAGTTACGAGCAGTACTTC.

The chain couples TRBV5-4 to TRBJ2-1, with 9 bases matching TRBD1. Germline CDR1 SGHNT, CDR2 YYREEE (reference sequence). The CDR3 has 15 residues. The junction had 8 bases not matched to a gene; V was cut back by 4 bases and J by 6 bases. The CDR3: CASSAPGQGGNEQFF. CDR3 sequence (DNA): TGTGCCAGCAGCGCGCCGGGACAGGGAGGCAATGAGCAGTTCTTC. Combining the CDR3 with reference TRBV5-4 and TRBJ2-1 gives the whole variable domain ETGVTQSPTHLIKTRGQQVTLRCSSQSGHNTVSWYQQALGQGPQFIFQYYREEENGRGNFPPRFSGLQFPNYSSELNVNALELDDSALYLCASSAPGQGGNEQFFGPGTRLTVL.

The V gene is TRBV19, the J gene TRBJ1-2; 7 bases fit TRBD1. Germline loops: CDR1 LNHDA, CDR2 SQIVND (reference sequence). Trimming at V came to 10 bases and at J to 6 bases, leaving 8 bases not matched to a gene. This CDR3 region has 12 residues. The CDR3: CATRIQGHGYTF. The DNA of the CDR3 is TGTGCCACGAGGATACAGGGGCATGGCTACACCTTC.

The chain has TRBV9 and TRBJ2-5, with D perhaps TRBD1 or TRBD2 (5 bases each). V gave up 0 bases and J gave up 5 bases, with 11 bases separating them. The CDR3 has 14 amino acids. The germline gives CDR1 SGDLS, CDR2 YYNGEE. The CDR3 spells CASSVAGGVETQYF. CDR3 bases: TGTGCCAGCAGCGTAGCTGGGGGAGTTGAGACCCAGTACTTC. The variable domain in full, with the rest retrieved from reference TRBV9 and TRBJ2-5, is DSGVTQTPKHLITATGQRVTLRCSPRSGDLSVYWYQQSLDQGLQFLIQYYNGEERAKGNILERFSAQQFPDLHSELNLSSLELGDSALYFCASSVAGGVETQYFGPGTRLLVL.

In this sample, this clone turned up once. The chain combines TRBV5-4 with TRBJ2-7; 7 bases align to TRBD1. V lost 2 bases, J lost 4 bases, and 6 bases stayed unmatched. Germline lookup yields CDR1 SGHNT and CDR2 YYREEE (reference sequence). The length of the CDR3 is 14 residues. The CDR3 loop reads CASSFHGQEYEQYF. The CDR3 DNA reads as TGTGCCAGCAGCTTCCACGGACAGGAGTACGAGCAGTACTTC.

This CDR3 reads CASSSEIGSNYGYTF. The DNA of the CDR3 is TGTGCCAGCAGCTCCGAGATAGGGTCTAACTATGGCTACACCTTC. V usage is TRBV11-2 and J usage is TRBJ1-2; D remains unclear. The V gene's germline CDR1 is SGHAT and CDR2 FQNNGV. Trimming removed 4 bases from V and 0 bases from J, with 12 bases in between. This CDR3 is built from 15 residues. The entire variable domain, with the rest obtained from reference TRBV11-2 and TRBJ1-2, is as follows: EAGVAQSPRYKIIEKRQSVAFWCNPISGHATLYWYQQILGQGPKLLIQFQNNGVVDDSQLPKDRFSAERLKGVDSTLKIQPAKLEDSAVYLCASSSEIGSNYGYTFGSGTRLTVV.

The chain is built from TRBV5-4 and TRBJ2-5; D gene ambiguous. Trimming removed 2 bases at V and 5 bases at J, with 4 bases between. From germline, CDR1 is SGHNT and CDR2 YYREEE (reference sequence). The CDR3 covers 11 residues. In DNA, the CDR3 is TGTGCCAGCAGCTTCGGCGAGACCCAGTACTTC. This gives the protein CASSFGETQYF.

The rearrangement links TRBV5-4 to TRBJ1-3, with no clear D. This CDR3 has 12 residues. Germline CDR1 is SGHNT and CDR2 is YYREEE (reference sequence). Trimming left V 0 bases short and J 3 bases short, with 1 base between. The DNA of the CDR3 is TGTGCCAGCAGCTTGGGTGGAAACACCATATATTTT. This gives the protein CASSLGGNTIYF.